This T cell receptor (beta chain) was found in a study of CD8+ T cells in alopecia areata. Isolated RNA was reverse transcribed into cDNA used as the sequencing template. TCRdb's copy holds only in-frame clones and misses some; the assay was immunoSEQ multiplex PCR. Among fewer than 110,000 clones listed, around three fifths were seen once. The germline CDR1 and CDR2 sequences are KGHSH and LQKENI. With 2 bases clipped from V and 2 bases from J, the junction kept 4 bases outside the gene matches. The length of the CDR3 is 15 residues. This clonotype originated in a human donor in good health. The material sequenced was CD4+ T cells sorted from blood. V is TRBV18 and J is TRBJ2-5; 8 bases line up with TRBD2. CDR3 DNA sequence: TGTGCCAGCTCACCAAGAACTAGCGGACAAGAGACCCAGTACTTC. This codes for CASSPRTSGQETQYF.